This T cell receptor beta chain is from a study of identical twins. General observations from the study: Cord blood beta clonotypes present at high abundance carried fewer insertions; no such pattern appeared in memory repertoires.

The V end lost 8 bases, the J end lost 5 bases, and 10 bases lay between the germline ends. The CDR3 is made up of 11 amino acids. CDR1 is SNHLY, CDR2 FYNNEI, per germline. TCRdb itself ran the 5' RACE reads through MiXCR, one entry per CDR3 protein. The repertoire holds roughly 720,000 distinct CDR3 sequences, with over 15% as singletons. This clonotype was seen repeatedly, ten times or more. Its antigen is not identified. The same sample was also studied in work on T cells expressing NK-cell markers. Per that study: Among eight sequenced donors, seven carried HCMV seropositivity while one was seronegative. The authors restricted sorting to alpha-beta TCR T cells with an anti-gamma-delta TCR antibody in several experiments.

This TCR was sampled from a woman under 30 in good health. Sequences were obtained from PBMCs. The V and J genes are TRBV2 and TRBJ2-7; D remains unclear. CDR3 protein: CASGIQNEQYF. The CDR3 bases are TGTGCCAGCGGTATTCAGAACGAGCAGTACTTC.